Listed here are 24 T cell receptor beta chains from one sample, sequenced in a study of identical twins (TCRdb year 2016). Libraries came from 5' RACE. The sequencing machine was an Illumina HiSeq 2000. Using fastp at Q25 and MiXCR, TCRdb reprocessed the public reads and kept productive beta chains. When rows share a CDR3 protein, they turn into one entry using the most common DNA and genes. The sample profile shows hundreds of thousands of distinct CDR3 sequences; about 7% of them were found once. Clones ranked in the top ten supply 1.6% of the sample. This sample also appeared in a second study, on yellow fever vaccine responses in identical twins.

What was sequenced was PBMCs. These receptors originate from a woman between 18 and 29 years old in good health.

The sample holds many counts of this clonotype. This rearrangement joins TRBV2 to TRBJ2-2; 11 bases align to TRBD1. The CDR3 has 15 amino acids. Germline V gene lookup returns CDR1 SNHLY and CDR2 FYNNEI. V lost 6 bases, J lost 6 bases, and 6 bases stayed unmatched. The DNA of the CDR3 is TGTGCCAGCAGCCCAAGGACAGGGGGCCCCGGGGAGCTGTTTTTT. This sequence encodes CASSPRTGGPGELFF.

This clonotype was detected many times. V usage is TRBV25-1 and J usage is TRBJ2-5; no clear D gene. CDR3 size: 11 residues. Germline V gene data show CDR1 as MGHDK and CDR2 as SYGVNS. The V and J ends lost 2 bases and 2 bases respectively, with 0 bases between them. CDR3 bases: TGTGCCAGCAGTGAACAAGAGACCCAGTACTTC. The encoded protein is CASSEQETQYF.

This clonotype was seen at least ten times. This chain links TRBV11-2 with TRBJ2-1; TRBD2 agrees at 10 bases. The CDR3 is 21 amino acids. The germline gives CDR1 SGHAT, CDR2 FQNNGV. After removal of 1 base from V and 1 base from J, the junction contained 16 bases not matched to a gene. Here the CDR3 DNA reads TGTGCCAGCAGCTTAGTTTCAAGCCGACTGTCTAGCGGGAGTTCCTACAATGAGCAGTTCTTC. Protein sequence: CASSLVSSRLSSGSSYNEQFF.

This clonotype showed up many times. The CDR3 nucleotides read TGCAGTGCTAGAGAAGAGCCGGGGGGACAGCGTCTATCCCTCCACTTT. Protein product: CSAREEPGGQRLSLHF. The chain joins TRBV20-1 to TRBJ1-6; 7 nucleotides align to TRBD1. This CDR3 spans 16 amino acids. V was clipped by 0 bases and J by 14 bases; unmatched bases: 16. Germline assignment: CDR1 DFQATT and CDR2 SNEGSKA (reference sequence).

In its sample, this clonotype was seen many times. CDR3 in amino acids: CATSRADTQYF. The CDR3 DNA sequence: TGTGCCACCAGCAGGGCAGATACGCAGTATTTT. This rearrangement joins TRBV24-1 to TRBJ2-3, with D tentatively TRBD1 (5 bases). The germline gives CDR1 KGHDR, CDR2 SFDVKD. The V end lost 7 bases, the J end lost 4 bases, and 5 bases lay between the germline ends. The CDR3 totals 11 residues.

The chain carries TRBV5-5 and TRBJ2-1; TRBD2 aligns across 7 bases. Looked up from germline, CDR1 is SGHKS and CDR2 is YYEKEE (reference sequence). V shed 0 bases and J 3 bases; nucleotides not matched to a gene: 6. The CDR3 has 16 residues. DNA for the CDR3: TGTGCCAGCAGCTTGGTCCTTAGCGGGCTCTACAATGAGCAGTTCTTC. This translates into CASSLVLSGLYNEQFF.

This clonotype was recorded a few times. The gene calls are TRBV7-2 and TRBJ1-1, with unresolved D. The length of the CDR3 is 12 residues. Germline V gene lookup returns CDR1 SGHTA and CDR2 FQGNSA. The V and J ends lost 7 bases and 1 base respectively, with 7 bases between them. The CDR3 protein is CASKVQNTEAFF. CDR3 DNA sequence: TGTGCCAGCAAGGTTCAGAACACTGAAGCTTTCTTT.

There are a few counts of this clonotype. This chain uses TRBV6-1 with TRBJ2-5; TRBD1 agrees at 7 bases. The length of the CDR3 is 15 residues. Germline values: CDR1 MNHNS, CDR2 SASEGT. Germline trimming cut 5 bases from V and 3 bases from J; bases unmatched to any gene: 9. CDR3 coding DNA: TGTGCCAGCAGTAAGGGACAGCGGATAAAAGAGACCCAGTACTTC. Its protein is CASSKGQRIKETQYF.

The table lists this clonotype with a few counts. This chain connects TRBV3-1 to TRBJ2-5, with TRBD2 matching over 11 bases. The CDR3 has 15 residues. J gave up 9 bases and V 4 bases, and 10 bases lay outside the gene matches. The germline gives CDR1 LGHDT, CDR2 YNNKEL (reference sequence). The CDR3 coding sequence is TGTGCCAGCAGCCCAATAGCGGGAGGGCAAGAACCCCAGTACTTC. Translated: CASSPIAGGQEPQYF.

The chain carries TRBV11-2 and TRBJ2-1; 14 nucleotides line up with TRBD2. The V gene end was trimmed by 5 bases and the J gene end by 9 bases; junction bases not matched to a gene: 9. This CDR3 is 16 amino acids long. Germline V CDR1 and CDR2: SGHAT, FQNNGV. The CDR3 region is CASSPAGLAGVAEQFF. The CDR3, as DNA: TGTGCCAGCAGCCCTGCGGGACTAGCGGGAGTGGCTGAGCAGTTCTTC.

This clonotype was seen once. Here the CDR3 omits its conserved ending phenylalanine or tryptophan, so a read error is the likely source. The rearrangement uses TRBV10-2 and TRBJ1-1, with TRBD1 as a possible D gene (5 bases). The V end lost 7 bases, the J end lost 1 base, and 10 bases lay between the germline ends. Germline V gives CDR1 WSHSY, CDR2 SAAADI. The CDR3 totals 13 residues. The CDR3 sequence: CASTQTANTEAFV. The DNA of the CDR3 is TGCGCCAGCACTCAGACAGCGAACACTGAAGCTTTCGTT.

As DNA, the CDR3 is TGCGCCAGCAGCTTGTTGAGCGGAGGCACAGATACGCAGTATTTT. Translated: CASSLLSGGTDTQYF. This sequence joins TRBV5-1 and TRBJ2-3; D perhaps matches TRBD2 (5 bases). The CDR3 runs to 15 residues. V lost 1 base and J 1 base, leaving 10 bases between the germline ends. CDR1 SGHRS and CDR2 YFSETQ come from the germline V gene.

This clonotype was recorded at least ten times. In nucleotides, the CDR3 is TGTGCCAGCTCAACCCAAAGAAATGAGCAGTTCTTC. It is translated as CASSTQRNEQFF. The chain joins TRBV18 to TRBJ2-1; D is undetermined. Trimming pared 5 bases from V and 7 bases from J, leaving 9 bases between. The CDR3 extends over 12 amino acids. Germline-derived CDR1 and CDR2 are KGHSH and LQKENI.

This clonotype has a handful of counts. The chain couples TRBV11-2 to TRBJ2-1, with 8 positions matching TRBD1. Looked up from germline, CDR1 is SGHAT and CDR2 is FQNNGV. The CDR3 consists of 14 residues. The J segment lost 7 bases and the V segment lost 5 bases, leaving 7 bases of the junction unmatched. This CDR3 reads CASSLWTGSNEQFF. For the CDR3, the DNA is TGTGCCAGCAGCCTTTGGACAGGGTCGAATGAGCAGTTCTTC.

V gene TRBV12-3 or TRBV12-4 combines with J gene TRBJ2-7; no reliable D call. This CDR3 has 13 amino acids. Trimming removed 6 bases from V and 0 bases from J, with 9 bases in between. CDR3 amino acids: CASSPASSYEQYF. The CDR3 region has the DNA TGTGCCAGCAGCCCCGCCAGCTCCTACGAGCAGTACTTC.

This clonotype was counted ten times or more. The chain couples TRBV12-3 or TRBV12-4 to TRBJ2-1; TRBD2 aligns across 7 bases. J was trimmed by 10 bases and V by 4 bases; bases with no gene match: 7. The CDR3 runs 13 residues. In DNA, the CDR3 is TGTGCCAGCAGTTCCGGGAGGCTTGGGGAGCAGTTCTTC. This encodes CASSSGRLGEQFF.

V usage is TRBV12-3 or TRBV12-4 and J usage is TRBJ2-7; D is perhaps TRBD1 (6 bases). V lost 5 bases and J lost 8, with 16 bases in between. This CDR3 is built from 13 residues. The CDR3 nucleotides read TGTGCCAGCAGTGGGGGCATGGGGCAGAAGCAGTACGTC. This gives the protein CASSGGMGQKQYV.

The chain carries TRBV5-5 and TRBJ2-3; 14 bases align to TRBD2. Germline V gives CDR1 SGHKS, CDR2 YYEKEE (reference sequence). V was pared by 3 bases and J by 6 bases, with 3 bases of the junction left unmatched. The CDR3 is 15 amino acids. The CDR3 loop is CASSSGTSGGDTQYF. As DNA, the CDR3 is TGTGCCAGCAGCTCCGGGACTAGCGGGGGTGATACGCAGTATTTT.

This clonotype was seen at least ten times. CDR3 in amino acids: CASSTSGGAYEQYV. Here the CDR3 DNA reads TGTGCCAGCAGTACTAGCGGGGGGGCCTACGAGCAGTACGTC. The rearrangement uses TRBV6-5 and TRBJ2-7, with 13 bases aligning to TRBD2. The J segment lost 2 bases and the V segment lost 5 bases, leaving 0 bases of the junction unmatched. The CDR3 consists of 14 residues. Germline V gives CDR1 MNHEY, CDR2 SVGAGI.

Only a few counts were recorded for this clonotype. The genes are TRBV5-1 and TRBJ2-1, with a possible D match to TRBD1 (5 bases). This CDR3 region has 14 residues. V was shortened by 3 bases and J by 9 bases, with 16 bases between the two germline ends. Germline loops: CDR1 SGHRS, CDR2 YFSETQ. The CDR3 nucleotides read TGCGCCAGCAGCTCTGAGGCTGGGGCAACTGAGCAGTTCTTC. This translates into CASSSEAGATEQFF.

This clonotype was picked up many times. V gene TRBV7-9 combines with J gene TRBJ2-1, with unresolved D. Germline V gene lookup returns CDR1 SEHNR and CDR2 FQNEAQ (reference sequence). This CDR3 has 15 amino acids. V was clipped by 1 base and J by 6 bases, with 13 bases between them. The chain's CDR3 is CASSLGLPNFNEQFF. The CDR3 bases are TGTGCCAGCAGCTTAGGACTCCCGAATTTCAATGAGCAGTTCTTC.

At least ten counts were recorded for this clonotype. The rearrangement links TRBV12-3 or TRBV12-4 to TRBJ2-7; perhaps TRBD2 as D (5 bases). V lost 8 bases and J lost 0, with 11 bases in between. This CDR3 has 13 amino acids. This CDR3 reads CASQRSSSYEQYF. The CDR3 DNA sequence: TGTGCCAGCCAGCGGTCCTCCTCCTACGAGCAGTACTTC.

This clonotype was detected ten times or more. The chain combines TRBV12-3 or TRBV12-4 with TRBJ2-7, with 8 bases identical to TRBD2. The CDR3 is made up of 16 amino acids. Trimming removed 6 bases from V and 2 bases from J; junction bases left unmatched: 12. DNA of the CDR3: TGTGCCAGCAGCCTAGCGGGCGTTGCGGGACCCTACGAGCAGTACGTC. Translated: CASSLAGVAGPYEQYV.

This clonotype was detected ten times or more. The chain joins TRBV7-3 to TRBJ2-1; tentatively, D is TRBD1 or TRBD2 (5 bases each). Germline CDR1 SGHTA, CDR2 FQGTGA. V was shortened by 5 bases and J by 7 bases, with 15 bases between the two germline ends. This CDR3 contains 14 residues. The DNA of the CDR3 is TGTGCCAGCAGCCCGGGACCAGGCCGAAATGAGCAGTTCTTC. It translates to CASSPGPGRNEQFF.